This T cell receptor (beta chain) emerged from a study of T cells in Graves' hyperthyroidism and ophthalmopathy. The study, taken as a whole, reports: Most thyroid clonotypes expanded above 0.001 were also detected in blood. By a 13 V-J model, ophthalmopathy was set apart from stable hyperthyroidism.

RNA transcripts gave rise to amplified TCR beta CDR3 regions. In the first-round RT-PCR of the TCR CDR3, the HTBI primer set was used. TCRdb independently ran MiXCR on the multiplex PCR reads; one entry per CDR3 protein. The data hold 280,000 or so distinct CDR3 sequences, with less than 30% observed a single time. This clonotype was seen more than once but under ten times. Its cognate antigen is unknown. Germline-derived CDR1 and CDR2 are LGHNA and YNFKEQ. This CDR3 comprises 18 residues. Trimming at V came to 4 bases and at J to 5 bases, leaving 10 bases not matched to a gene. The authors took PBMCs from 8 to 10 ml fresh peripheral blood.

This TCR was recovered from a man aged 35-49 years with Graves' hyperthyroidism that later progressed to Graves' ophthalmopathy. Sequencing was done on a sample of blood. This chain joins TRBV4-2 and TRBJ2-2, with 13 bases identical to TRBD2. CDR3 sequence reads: CASSRTLAGGPRTGELFF. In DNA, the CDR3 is TGTGCCAGCAGCCGAACACTAGCGGGAGGGCCAAGGACCGGGGAGCTGTTTTTT.